This T cell receptor beta chain is drawn from a study of blood T cell repertoires in COVID-19. Germline V gene data show CDR1 as SGDLS and CDR2 as YYNGEE. This CDR3 comprises 16 residues. The J segment lost 5 bases and the V segment lost 0 bases, leaving 7 bases of the junction unmatched. Source study methods: For nucleated cells, counts were estimated from reference gene primer amplification. Generated by immunoSEQ multiplex PCR, the TCRdb table keeps only in-frame clones and is missing some. The DNA gave D and trimming, while V, J and clone size come from that table. The repertoire has some 270,000 clones, approximately 90% of them found once; the top ten carry 2.5% to 3%.

The chain links TRBV9 to TRBJ2-5; 10 bases line up with TRBD2. Sequenced material: PBMCs or T cells enriched from blood (not recorded which). The receptor was isolated from a man between 40 and 49 years old who had been exposed to COVID-19. The CDR3 DNA follows: TGTGCCAGCAGCGTAGAGGCTAGCGGGAGTCGGGAGACCCAGTACTTC. Its protein is CASSVEASGSRETQYF.